Listed here are 24 T cell receptor beta chains from one sample, sequenced in a study of blood T cell repertoires in COVID-19. Measured with immunoSEQ multiplex PCR; TCRdb has only the in-frame clones, and not every one. The table shows around 330,000 clones, with roughly 90% occurring only once. Sequencing was performed on PBMCs or T cells enriched from blood (not recorded which). The receptors here all came from a woman aged 18-35 years who had recovered from COVID-19.

This chain links TRBV7-2 with TRBJ2-3; TRBD2 aligns across 8 bases. CDR3 length: 16 residues. Trimming cost V 5 bases and J 5 bases; bases outside gene matches: 12. Germline V CDR1 and CDR2: SGHTA, FQGNSA. The CDR3 is CASSRRREAGGDTQYF. The CDR3 DNA reads TGTGCCAGCAGCCGGCGGCGGGAGGCCGGGGGAGATACGCAGTATTTT.

The chain uses TRBV5-1 and TRBJ2-1, with D perhaps matching TRBD2 (6 bases). The CDR3 sequence is 16 residues long. V was pared by 0 bases and J by 8 bases, with 18 bases between. CDR1 and CDR2 from the germline V gene are SGHRS and YFSETQ. The CDR3 region is CASSLGWRGEDDEQFF. The CDR3 DNA follows: TGCGCCAGCAGCTTGGGTTGGAGGGGTGAGGACGATGAGCAGTTCTTC.

This clone was detected a few times. This sequence joins TRBV7-2 and TRBJ2-7, with 8 nucleotides matching TRBD2. This CDR3 is built from 15 residues. Per germline, CDR1 SGHTA and CDR2 FQGNSA. J lost 3 bases, V lost 4 bases, and 8 bases had no gene match. CDR3 protein: CASSSHERGYYEQYF. CDR3 bases: TGTGCCAGCAGCTCCCATGAGCGGGGGTACTACGAGCAGTACTTC.

J is TRBJ2-3 and V is TRBV5-4; a possible D gene is TRBD1 (6 bases). CDR1 is SGHNT, CDR2 YYREEE, per germline (reference sequence). V was trimmed by 0 bases and J by 3 bases, leaving 20 bases between them. This CDR3 is built from 18 residues. The CDR3 DNA is TGTGCCAGCAGCTTGGACAGGGCCGTTCCGGTACTAACAGATACGCAGTATTTT. This translates into CASSLDRAVPVLTDTQYF.

This clone was counted a single time. The chain carries TRBV7-6 and TRBJ2-5, with 7 bases lining up with TRBD1. CDR3 length equals 15 residues. Germline V CDR1 and CDR2: SGHVS, FNYEAQ. After removal of 4 bases from V and 1 base from J, the junction contained 6 bases not matched to a gene. The CDR3 region is CASSSGQLVQETQYF. CDR3 DNA: TGTGCCAGCAGCTCGGGACAGCTCGTCCAAGAGACCCAGTACTTC.

Of note for this clone: Distinct nucleotide sequences in the sample also encode this CDR3. This chain uses TRBV7-6 with TRBJ2-7, with 10 nucleotides matching TRBD2. The CDR3 spans 14 residues. J was trimmed by 0 bases and V by 5 bases; bases with no gene match: 1. CDR1 is SGHVS and CDR2 is FNYEAQ in the germline V gene. The CDR3 coding sequence is TGTGCCAGCAGCCGGACTAGCGGCTCCTACGAGCAGTACTTC. Its protein is CASSRTSGSYEQYF.

The V and J genes are TRBV4-3 and TRBJ2-7, with D perhaps TRBD1 (6 bases). The V end lost 1 base, the J end lost 4 bases, and 14 bases lay between the germline ends. The CDR3 is made up of 15 amino acids. CDR1 LGHNA and CDR2 YSLEER come from the germline V gene. The CDR3 DNA reads TGCGCCAGCAGCCAAGGTCGGGGACACCTATACGAGCAGTACTTC. Translated: CASSQGRGHLYEQYF.

This sequence joins TRBV5-6 and TRBJ1-6; tentative D call: TRBD1 (6 bases). CDR1 and CDR2 from the germline V gene are SGHDT and YYEEEE. CDR3 length: 16 amino acids. Trimming removed 4 bases at V and 6 bases at J, with 17 bases between. The CDR3 DNA is TGTGCCAGCAGCCCCCCTCGGGGGGCAGGTAATTCACCCCTCCACTTT. As protein: CASSPPRGAGNSPLHF.

This clone showed up just once. The gene calls are TRBV12-3 or TRBV12-4 and TRBJ1-2; 7 nucleotides align to TRBD1. Unmatched junction bases numbered 2, after V lost 3 bases and J lost 4 bases. This CDR3 spans 13 amino acids. CDR3 nucleotides: TGTGCCAGCAGTTTTGCAGGGGGCTATGGCTACACCTTC. Its translation: CASSFAGGYGYTF.

V gene TRBV28 combines with J gene TRBJ1-5; a weak D match, TRBD1 (6 bases). The CDR3 runs 15 residues. V was pared by 8 bases and J by 0 bases, with 14 bases between. Per germline, CDR1 MDHEN and CDR2 SYDVKM. The CDR3 sequence: CASRTGKNSNQPQHF. For the CDR3, the DNA is TGTGCCAGCCGAACAGGGAAAAATAGCAATCAGCCCCAGCATTTT.

This clone was observed a single time. The chain links TRBV5-1 to TRBJ2-3; possible D gene TRBD1, 6 bases. CDR1 is SGHRS, CDR2 YFSETQ, per germline. This CDR3 region has 18 residues. With 1 base removed from V and 1 base from J, the gap between germline ends came to 19 bases. The CDR3 loop is CASSLWVRVGAGTDTQYF. CDR3 sequence (DNA): TGCGCCAGCAGCTTGTGGGTCCGGGTGGGGGCAGGCACAGATACGCAGTATTTT.

This clone has just one count. V gene TRBV4-3 combines with J gene TRBJ2-7; D gene ambiguous. The CDR3 extends over 15 amino acids. The V and J ends lost 0 bases and 2 bases respectively, with 11 bases between them. Germline V gene data show CDR1 as LGHNA and CDR2 as YSLEER. The CDR3 DNA sequence: TGCGCCAGCAGCCAAGATCGGTCCAGGACCTACGAGCAGTACTTC. Protein sequence: CASSQDRSRTYEQYF.

This clone was observed a handful of times. The V gene is TRBV5-1, the J gene TRBJ1-2, with D perhaps TRBD1 (5 bases). V was cut by 4 bases and J by 2 bases, with 15 bases left in between. Germline V lookup: CDR1 SGHRS, CDR2 YFSETQ. This CDR3 comprises 15 residues. This chain's CDR3 is CASSPRQRQNYGYTF. The CDR3 bases are TGCGCCAGCAGCCCAAGACAGCGACAAAACTATGGCTACACCTTC.

The chain recombines TRBV4-1 with TRBJ1-2; D not resolved. CDR1 and CDR2 from the germline V gene are MGHRA and YSYEKL. The CDR3 contains 17 residues. Trimming shortened V by 0 bases and J by 3 bases, and 17 bases separated the two germline ends. CDR3 nucleotides: TGCGCCAGCAGCCAAGATTCGTTTACGGATCGGGACTATGGCTACACCTTC. Translated, it gives CASSQDSFTDRDYGYTF.

This clone occurred a few times. This rearrangement joins TRBV29-1 to TRBJ1-2; 7 bases map to TRBD1. J lost 8 bases, V lost 1 base, and 4 bases had no gene match. Per germline, CDR1 SQVTM and CDR2 ANQGSEA. There are 12 residues in the CDR3. CDR3 protein: CSVEGTGDGYTF. As DNA, the CDR3 is TGCAGCGTTGAAGGGACAGGTGACGGCTACACCTTC.

In this sample, this clone turned up a few times. The chain links TRBV10-3 to TRBJ1-1; TRBD1 aligns across 8 bases. The CDR3 has 13 amino acids. With V trimmed by 4 bases and J by 4 bases, 2 bases remained unmatched. Germline V gives CDR1 ENHRY, CDR2 SYGVKD. CDR3 amino acids: CAISGTGSTEAFF. CDR3 DNA sequence: TGTGCCATCAGTGGGACAGGGAGCACTGAAGCTTTCTTT.

The genes are TRBV19 and TRBJ1-5, with TRBD1 as a possible D gene (5 bases). The CDR3 runs 14 residues. The germline gives CDR1 LNHDA, CDR2 SQIVND (reference sequence). The ends were cut back, 4 bases at V and 5 bases at J, with 12 bases in the middle. The CDR3 bases are TGTGCCAGTAGTAATAGTCTCAGGGATCAGCCCCAGCATTTT. This sequence encodes CASSNSLRDQPQHF.

The chain has TRBV5-1 and TRBJ1-1; 7 bases fit TRBD1. This CDR3 is built from 13 residues. The germline gives CDR1 SGHRS, CDR2 YFSETQ. With V trimmed by 8 bases and J by 1 base, 5 bases remained unmatched. The CDR3 sequence is CASIGTANTEAFF. The CDR3 DNA is TGCGCCAGTATCGGGACAGCGAACACTGAAGCTTTCTTT.

This clone turned up a few times. Different DNA sequences within this sample yield the same CDR3. The chain recombines TRBV5-1 with TRBJ1-1; D might be TRBD1 (6 bases). V was shortened by 0 bases and J by 1 base, with 10 bases between the two germline ends. The CDR3 runs to 15 residues. CDR1 is SGHRS, CDR2 YFSETQ, per germline. The CDR3: CASSLAGVQNTEAFF. The CDR3 bases are TGCGCCAGCAGCTTGGCAGGGGTTCAGAACACTGAAGCTTTCTTT.

This sequence joins TRBV28 and TRBJ1-6; 7 bases are a match to TRBD1. CDR3 length equals 14 residues. With V trimmed by 7 bases and J by 5 bases, 5 bases remained unmatched. Germline loops: CDR1 MDHEN, CDR2 SYDVKM. CDR3 loop: CASTPDRDNSPLHF. The CDR3 DNA is TGTGCCAGCACCCCCGACAGGGATAATTCACCCCTCCACTTT.

This chain links TRBV11-1 with TRBJ2-7; unclear D gene. The CDR3 contains 12 residues. The germline CDR1 and CDR2 sequences are SGHAT and FQDESV (reference sequence). Trimming removed 6 bases from V and 6 bases from J, with 12 bases in between. The CDR3 DNA reads as TGTGCCAGCAGTCTGGGCGTGACCGAGCAGTACTTC. Its translation: CASSLGVTEQYF.

This clone was observed once. This chain links TRBV9 with TRBJ2-1; 12 bases agree with TRBD2. Trimming took 4 bases from V and 8 from J; bases not matched to a gene: 10. CDR3 size: 16 residues. CDR1 is SGDLS and CDR2 is YYNGEE in the germline V gene. DNA for the CDR3: TGTGCCAGCAGCTTGACCCTAGCGGGGGGGTCCGATGAGCAGTTCTTC. This gives the protein CASSLTLAGGSDEQFF.

This clone came up once. The chain is built from TRBV5-8 and TRBJ1-5; D remains unclear. Germline lookup yields CDR1 SGHTS and CDR2 YDEGEE. Trimming pared 0 bases from V and 2 bases from J, leaving 6 bases between. The CDR3 extends over 14 amino acids. The CDR3: CASSLESGNQPQHF. The DNA for the CDR3 is TGTGCCAGCAGCTTGGAGAGCGGCAATCAGCCCCAGCATTTT.

The chain has TRBV6-2 or TRBV6-3 and TRBJ2-2, with 7 nucleotides matching TRBD2. Germline CDR1 is MNHEY and CDR2 is SVGEGT. Unmatched junction bases numbered 8, after V lost 5 bases and J lost 5 bases. The CDR3 consists of 15 residues. CDR3 residues: CASSPDAGATGELFF. The CDR3 bases are TGTGCCAGCAGTCCGGATGCGGGAGCAACCGGGGAGCTGTTTTTT.